This T cell receptor beta chain was retrieved from a study of cytomegalovirus exposure and HLA in healthy donors. CDR3 length equals 15 residues. Germline V gives CDR1 SGHAT, CDR2 FQNNGV. V was trimmed by 4 bases and J by 4 bases, leaving 15 bases between them. The method was immunoSEQ multiplex PCR; TCRdb's version includes in-frame clones alone and lacks a portion of them. The data hold over 200,000 clones, with around 88% observed a single time. On this clone itself: No antigen is known for it.

Whole-study results and caveats: Among TCR beta chains, those listed as cytomegalovirus-associated numbered about 160. As confirmed in vitro, three CMV-associated chains were specific for CMV antigens.

The clonotype was recovered from a woman between 18 and 29 years old in good health and CMV-seronegative. Sequenced: PBMCs. The V and J genes are TRBV11-2 and TRBJ2-3; maybe TRBD1 (6 bases). DNA of the CDR3: TGTGCCAGCAGCTCACACAGGGAGTACTCAGATACGCAGTATTTT. Translating it yields CASSSHREYSDTQYF.